The rows below give T cell receptor beta chains drawn from one sample of a study of T cells after yellow fever vaccination. TCRdb ran MiXCR on the 5' RACE reads and lists one entry per CDR3 protein. The sample holds roughly 190,000 distinct CDR3 sequences; approximately 11% are singletons and the top ten take 30% to 45%. The source material was CD8+ T cells sorted from PBMCs, sampled 15 days after the yellow fever booster vaccination. These receptors were obtained from a man aged 18 to 30 who received the YFV17D yellow fever vaccine. The CDR3 runs from the conserved cysteine through the conserved F or W. A D gene is named only where the DNA matches it firmly. Part of the rows lack a size; the others show once, few, many or a class for expanded clones.

D,J,size,V,DNA,CDR3
TRBD2,TRBJ2-3,NA,TRBV4-3,TGCGCCAGCAGCCAAGATTTCTGGACTAGCGGGACAGATACGCAGTATTTT,CASSQDFWTSGTDTQYF
TRBD1,TRBJ1-1,few,TRBV4-3,TGCGCCAGCAGCCAGGGACAGGGGTATCCTGAAGCTTTCTTT,CASSQGQGYPEAFF
TRBD2,TRBJ2-1,few,TRBV6-2/TRBV6-3,TGTGCCAGCAGTACTAGCGGGGGGCTCGGCAATGAGCAGTTCTTC,CASSTSGGLGNEQFF
TRBD1,TRBJ1-1,few,TRBV11-2,TGTGCCAGCAGCCCTACAGGGGGCATAGGCACTGAAGCTTTCTTT,CASSPTGGIGTEAFF
NA,TRBJ2-7,few,TRBV7-6,TGTGCCAGCAGCTTTTCCGGGACGGCCTACGAGCAGTACTTC,CASSFSGTAYEQYF
NA,TRBJ2-2,few,TRBV7-9,TGTGCCAGCAAGCACCAGGAGGCCGGGGAGCTGTTTTTT,CASKHQEAGELFF
NA,TRBJ2-3,NA,TRBV15,TGTGCCACCAGCAGCCGGACTGGTCTAGGAGATACGCAGTATTTT,CATSSRTGLGDTQYF
NA,TRBJ2-3,NA,TRBV24-1,TGTGCCACCAGGGCGGGAAACACAGATACGCAGTATTTT,CATRAGNTDTQYF
NA,TRBJ2-5,NA,TRBV6-5,TGTGCCAGCAGTACCATCGGGGCTCTGCAAGAGACCCAGTACTTC,CASSTIGALQETQYF
NA,TRBJ1-5,NA,TRBV7-6,TGTGCCAGCAGCCCAGGAGGGGATAATCAGCCCCAGCATTTT,CASSPGGDNQPQHF
TRBD2,TRBJ2-5,NA,TRBV10-2,TGCGCCACTAGCGGCTACCAAGAGACCCAGTACTTC,CATSGYQETQYF
NA,TRBJ2-7,NA,TRBV5-1,TGCGCCAGCAGCTTGGCTTCCCGGATGAGCTACGAGCAGTACTTC,CASSLASRMSYEQYF
NA,TRBJ2-1,many,TRBV7-9,TGTGCCAGCAGCTTAGCGGGTTTCTACAATGAGCAGTTCTTC,CASSLAGFYNEQFF
TRBD2,TRBJ2-2,few,TRBV9,TGTGCCTCGGGACTAGCGGGGGGGTATGAGAACACCGGGGAGCTGTTTTTT,CASGLAGGYENTGELFF
NA,TRBJ2-3,few,TRBV9,TGTGCCAGCAGCGAAGAGGGGCTGAGAGATACGCAGTATTTT,CASSEEGLRDTQYF
TRBD2,TRBJ2-5,few,TRBV4-2,TGTGCCAGCAGCCAAGAACTAGCGGGGGGGCGGGTCGAAGAGACCCAGTACTTC,CASSQELAGGRVEETQYF
TRBD2,TRBJ2-3,few,TRBV12-3/TRBV12-4,TGTGCCAGCAGCGTTTCTGCGGGACTAGCGATTGGAGATACGCAGTATTTT,CASSVSAGLAIGDTQYF
NA,TRBJ1-2,NA,TRBV10-3,TGTGCCATCAGTGCAAAAATTGGGGAATTTGGCTTTGGTAACTATGGCTACACCTTC,CAISAKIGEFGFGNYGYTF
NA,TRBJ2-1,NA,TRBV29-1,TGCAGCGTTGTTAAGGGAACCTACAATGAGCAGTTCTTC,CSVVKGTYNEQFF
NA,TRBJ2-2,few,TRBV6-5,TGTGCCAGCAGGGACGGCACCGGGGAGCTGTTTTTT,CASRDGTGELFF
NA,TRBJ2-3,NA,TRBV19,TGTGCCAGTAGTATCTTAGGGGGGCCAGATACGCAGTATTTT,CASSILGGPDTQYF
TRBD1,TRBJ1-2,many,TRBV5-1,TGCGCCAGCAGCATATCCGGGACAGGGGATGGCTACACCTTC,CASSISGTGDGYTF
NA,TRBJ1-4,NA,TRBV7-9,TGTGCCAGCAGCCGACAGGCCCCTAATGAAAAACTGTTTTTT,CASSRQAPNEKLFF
TRBD1,TRBJ2-5,many,TRBV29-1,TGCAGCGTACCCGACAGGGGGCAAGAGACCCAGTACTTC,CSVPDRGQETQYF
NA,TRBJ1-4,NA,TRBV4-2,TGTGCCAGCAGCCAACGGGGGGTTTTAGGTGAAAAACTGTTTTTT,CASSQRGVLGEKLFF
NA,TRBJ2-1,many,TRBV7-2,TGTGCCGGAACCGGTGGGGTCGGCAATGAGCAGTTCTTC,CAGTGGVGNEQFF
NA,TRBJ2-3,many,TRBV7-2,TGTGCCAGCAGCAGGGACTTGACTAGCACAGATACGCAGTATTTT,CASSRDLTSTDTQYF
NA,TRBJ2-3,few,TRBV5-5,TGTGCCAGCAGCGGCCACCCGGGGGATACGCAGTATTTT,CASSGHPGDTQYF
NA,TRBJ2-1,many,TRBV5-1,TGCGCCAGCAGCCGGACAATGAGCATCTTCAATGAGCAGTTCTTC,CASSRTMSIFNEQFF
NA,TRBJ2-1,few,TRBV6-2/TRBV6-3,TGTGCCACCAACCAGGGTTCCAATGAGCAGTTCTTC,CATNQGSNEQFF
TRBD2,TRBJ2-3,NA,TRBV6-5,TGTGCCAGCAGCCCCCCCCTGGGCGGGGGTTTAGGAGATACGCAGTATTTT,CASSPPLGGGLGDTQYF
NA,TRBJ2-3,few,TRBV5-6,TGTGCCAGCAGCTTGGGGCGCAAGGGGGATACGCAGTATTTT,CASSLGRKGDTQYF
TRBD2,TRBJ2-5,NA,TRBV7-3,TGTGCCAGCAGCCCACAGGGACTAGGCGGGGAGACCCAGTACTTC,CASSPQGLGGETQYF
NA,TRBJ2-2,NA,TRBV7-9,TGTGCCAGCAGCTGGACCGGGGAGCTGTTTTTT,CASSWTGELFF
NA,TRBJ2-1,NA,TRBV27,TGTGCCAGCAGTTTATTTCCAGGGGGGGGGAATGAGCAGTTCTTC,CASSLFPGGGNEQFF
NA,TRBJ2-7,NA,TRBV6-2/TRBV6-3,TGTGCCAGCAGTTACTCGGGGCAGGGTTGGATATACGAGCAGTACTTC,CASSYSGQGWIYEQYF
TRBD2,TRBJ2-3,few,TRBV6-6,TGTGCCAGCAGTTATCCCGACGGGACTAGCGGGGGGCCGAGCACAGATACGCAGTATTTT,CASSYPDGTSGGPSTDTQYF
NA,TRBJ1-5,NA,TRBV1,TGCACCAGCAGCCCGAGAGGACAGGCACCGGGGTATAGCAATCAGCCCCAGCATTTT,CTSSPRGQAPGYSNQPQHF
NA,TRBJ2-2,NA,TRBV11-2,TGTGCCAGCAGCCCATGGACCGTGGCCGGGGAGCTGTTTTTT,CASSPWTVAGELFF
NA,TRBJ2-2,NA,TRBV4-1,TGCGCCAGCAGCCAAGCCAGGGGAAACACCGGGGAGCTGTTTTTT,CASSQARGNTGELFF
NA,TRBJ2-1,NA,TRBV4-1,TGCGCCAGCAGCCAAACCTTAGACGGCAATGAGCAGTTCTTC,CASSQTLDGNEQFF
NA,TRBJ2-4,many,TRBV7-8,TGTGCCAGCAGCTCACGACAGCGAGTCAAAGCCAAAAACATTCAGTACTTC,CASSSRQRVKAKNIQYF
NA,TRBJ2-5,NA,TRBV6-2/TRBV6-3,TGTGCCAGCACCTTGGCCGGTCCAGGGTGGCAAGAGACCCAGTACTTC,CASTLAGPGWQETQYF
TRBD2,TRBJ2-5,NA,TRBV27,TGTGCCAGCATTGGGGGACTAGCGGGGGGGAAAGAGACCCAGTACTTC,CASIGGLAGGKETQYF
NA,TRBJ1-3,few,TRBV7-9,TGTGCCAGCAGCTTTATCGCGAACACCATATATTTT,CASSFIANTIYF
TRBD1,TRBJ2-3,many,TRBV7-2,TGTGCCAGCAGCTTACCGGGACAGCTCACAGATACGCAGTATTTT,CASSLPGQLTDTQYF
NA,TRBJ1-4,few,TRBV19,TGTGCCAGTAGCTCCCTTAAAACGATCGAAAAACTGTTTTTT,CASSSLKTIEKLFF